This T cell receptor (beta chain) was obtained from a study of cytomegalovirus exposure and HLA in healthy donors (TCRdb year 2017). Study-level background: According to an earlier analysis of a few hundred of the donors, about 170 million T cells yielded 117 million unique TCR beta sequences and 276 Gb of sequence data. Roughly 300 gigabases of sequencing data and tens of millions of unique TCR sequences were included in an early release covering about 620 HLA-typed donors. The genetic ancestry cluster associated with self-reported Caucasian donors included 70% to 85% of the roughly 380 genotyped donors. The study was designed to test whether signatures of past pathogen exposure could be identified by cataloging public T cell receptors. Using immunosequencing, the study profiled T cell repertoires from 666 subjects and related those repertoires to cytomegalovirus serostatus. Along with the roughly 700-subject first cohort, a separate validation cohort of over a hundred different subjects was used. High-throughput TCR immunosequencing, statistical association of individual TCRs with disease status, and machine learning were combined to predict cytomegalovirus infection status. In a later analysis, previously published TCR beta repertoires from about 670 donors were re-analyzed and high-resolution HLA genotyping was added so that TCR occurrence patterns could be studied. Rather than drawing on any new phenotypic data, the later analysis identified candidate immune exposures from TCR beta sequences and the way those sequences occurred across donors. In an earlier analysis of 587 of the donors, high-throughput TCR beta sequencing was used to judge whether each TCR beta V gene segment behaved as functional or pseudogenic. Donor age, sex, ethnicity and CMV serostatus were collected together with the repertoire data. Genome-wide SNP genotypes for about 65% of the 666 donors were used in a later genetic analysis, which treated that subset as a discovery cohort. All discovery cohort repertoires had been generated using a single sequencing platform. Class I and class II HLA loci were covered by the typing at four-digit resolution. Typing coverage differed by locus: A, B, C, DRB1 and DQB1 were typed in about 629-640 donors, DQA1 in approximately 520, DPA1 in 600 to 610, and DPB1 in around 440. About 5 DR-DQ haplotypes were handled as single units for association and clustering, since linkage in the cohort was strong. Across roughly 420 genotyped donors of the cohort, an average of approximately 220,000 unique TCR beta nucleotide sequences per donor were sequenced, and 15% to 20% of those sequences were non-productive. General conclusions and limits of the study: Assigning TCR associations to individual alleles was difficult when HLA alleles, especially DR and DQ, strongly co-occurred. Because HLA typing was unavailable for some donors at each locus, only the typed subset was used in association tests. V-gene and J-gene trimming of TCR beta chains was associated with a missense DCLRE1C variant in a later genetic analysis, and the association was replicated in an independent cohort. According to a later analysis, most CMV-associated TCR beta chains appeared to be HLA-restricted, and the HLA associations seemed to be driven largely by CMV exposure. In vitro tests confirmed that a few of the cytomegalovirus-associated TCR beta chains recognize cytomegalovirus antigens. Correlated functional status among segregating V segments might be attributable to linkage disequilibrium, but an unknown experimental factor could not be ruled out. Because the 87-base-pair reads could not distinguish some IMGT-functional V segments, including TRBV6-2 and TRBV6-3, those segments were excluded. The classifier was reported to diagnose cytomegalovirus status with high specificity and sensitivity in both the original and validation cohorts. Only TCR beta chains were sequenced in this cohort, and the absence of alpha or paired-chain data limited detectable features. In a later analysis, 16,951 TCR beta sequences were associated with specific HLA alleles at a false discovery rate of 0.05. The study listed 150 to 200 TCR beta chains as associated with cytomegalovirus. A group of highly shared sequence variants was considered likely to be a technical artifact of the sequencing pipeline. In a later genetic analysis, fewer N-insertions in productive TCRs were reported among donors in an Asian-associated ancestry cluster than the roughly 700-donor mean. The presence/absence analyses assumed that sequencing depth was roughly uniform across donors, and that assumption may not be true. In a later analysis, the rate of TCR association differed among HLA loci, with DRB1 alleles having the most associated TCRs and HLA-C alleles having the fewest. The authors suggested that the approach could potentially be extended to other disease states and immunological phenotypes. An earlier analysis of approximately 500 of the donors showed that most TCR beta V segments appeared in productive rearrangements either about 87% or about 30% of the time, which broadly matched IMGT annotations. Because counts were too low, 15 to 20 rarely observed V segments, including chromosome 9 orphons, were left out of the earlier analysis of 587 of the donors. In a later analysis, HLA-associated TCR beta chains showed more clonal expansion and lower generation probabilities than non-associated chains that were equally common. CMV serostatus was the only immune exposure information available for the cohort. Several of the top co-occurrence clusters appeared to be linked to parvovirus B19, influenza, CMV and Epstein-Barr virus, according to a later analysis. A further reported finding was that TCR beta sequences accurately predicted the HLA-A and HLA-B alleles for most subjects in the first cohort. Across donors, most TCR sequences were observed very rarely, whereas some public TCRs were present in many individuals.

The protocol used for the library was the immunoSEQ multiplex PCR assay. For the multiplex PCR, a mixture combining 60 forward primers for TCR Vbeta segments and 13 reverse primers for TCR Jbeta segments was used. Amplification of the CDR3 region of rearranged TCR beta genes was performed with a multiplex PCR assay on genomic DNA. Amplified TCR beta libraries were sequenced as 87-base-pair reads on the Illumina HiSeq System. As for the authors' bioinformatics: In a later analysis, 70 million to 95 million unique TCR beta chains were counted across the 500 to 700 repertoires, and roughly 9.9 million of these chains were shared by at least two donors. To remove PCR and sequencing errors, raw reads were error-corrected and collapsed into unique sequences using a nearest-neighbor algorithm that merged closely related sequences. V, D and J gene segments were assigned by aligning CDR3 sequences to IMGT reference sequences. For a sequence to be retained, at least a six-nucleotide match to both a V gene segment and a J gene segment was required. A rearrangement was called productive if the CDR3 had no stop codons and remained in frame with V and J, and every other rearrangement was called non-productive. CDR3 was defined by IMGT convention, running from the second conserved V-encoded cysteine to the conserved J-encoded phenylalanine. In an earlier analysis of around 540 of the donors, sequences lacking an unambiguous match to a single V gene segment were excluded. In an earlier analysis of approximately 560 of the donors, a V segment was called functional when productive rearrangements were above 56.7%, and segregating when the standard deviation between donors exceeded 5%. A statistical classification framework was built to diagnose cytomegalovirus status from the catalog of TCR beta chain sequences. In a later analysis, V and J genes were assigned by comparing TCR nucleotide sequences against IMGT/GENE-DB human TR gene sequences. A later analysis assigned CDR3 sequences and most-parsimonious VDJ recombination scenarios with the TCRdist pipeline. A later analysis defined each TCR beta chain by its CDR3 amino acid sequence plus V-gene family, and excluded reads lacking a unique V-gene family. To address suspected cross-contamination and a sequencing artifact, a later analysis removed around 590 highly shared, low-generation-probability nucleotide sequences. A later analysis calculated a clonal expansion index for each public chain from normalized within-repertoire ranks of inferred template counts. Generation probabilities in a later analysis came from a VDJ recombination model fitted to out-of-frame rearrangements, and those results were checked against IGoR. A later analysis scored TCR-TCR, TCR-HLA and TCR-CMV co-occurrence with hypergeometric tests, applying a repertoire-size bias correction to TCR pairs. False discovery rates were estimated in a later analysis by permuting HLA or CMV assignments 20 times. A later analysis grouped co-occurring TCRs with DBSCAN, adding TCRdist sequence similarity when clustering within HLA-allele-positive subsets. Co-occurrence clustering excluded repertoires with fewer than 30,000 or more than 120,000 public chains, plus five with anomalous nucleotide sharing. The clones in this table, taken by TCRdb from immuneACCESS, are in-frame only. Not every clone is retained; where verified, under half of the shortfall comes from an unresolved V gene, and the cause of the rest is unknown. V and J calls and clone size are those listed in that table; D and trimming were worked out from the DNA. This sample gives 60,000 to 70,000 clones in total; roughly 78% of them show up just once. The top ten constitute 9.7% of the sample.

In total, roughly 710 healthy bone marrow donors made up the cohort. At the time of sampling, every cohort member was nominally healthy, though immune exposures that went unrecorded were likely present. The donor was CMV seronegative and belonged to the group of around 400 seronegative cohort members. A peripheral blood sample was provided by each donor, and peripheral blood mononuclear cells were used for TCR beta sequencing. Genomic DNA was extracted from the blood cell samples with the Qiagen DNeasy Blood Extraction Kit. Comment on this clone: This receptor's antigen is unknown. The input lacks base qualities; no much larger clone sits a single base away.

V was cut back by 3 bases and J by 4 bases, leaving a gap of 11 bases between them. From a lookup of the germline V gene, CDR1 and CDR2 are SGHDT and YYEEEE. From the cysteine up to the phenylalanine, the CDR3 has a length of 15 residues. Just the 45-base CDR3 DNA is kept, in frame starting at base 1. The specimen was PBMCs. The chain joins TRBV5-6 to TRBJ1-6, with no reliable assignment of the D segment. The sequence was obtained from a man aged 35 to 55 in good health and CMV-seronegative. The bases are TGTGCCAGCAGCTGGGAGAAGGAGTATAATTCACCCCTCCACTTT. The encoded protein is CASSWEKEYNSPLHF.